The 21 T cell receptor beta chains listed next were all sequenced from one sample in a study of control samples from healthy donors and cancer patients. TCRdb keeps only in-frame clones here, not all; method: immunoSEQ multiplex PCR. The sample carries around 150,000 clones, around 96% recorded once. The sample was blood. The receptors come from a woman aged 25 to 45 in good health.

This chain uses TRBV30 with TRBJ1-5; no firm D call. The ends were cut back, 1 base at V and 6 bases at J, with 7 bases in the middle. This CDR3 comprises 12 residues. The germline V gene encodes CDR1 GTSNPN and CDR2 SVGIG (reference sequence). The CDR3 spells CAWSGGAQPQHF. The CDR3 nucleotides are TGTGCCTGGAGTGGGGGAGCTCAGCCCCAGCATTTT.

This chain connects TRBV28 to TRBJ2-7; tentatively, D is TRBD2 (6 bases). Trimming pared 7 bases from V and 0 bases from J, leaving 19 bases between. The germline gives CDR1 MDHEN, CDR2 SYDVKM. CDR3 length: 16 amino acids. The DNA for the CDR3 is TGTGCCAGCACTCAATTCCCTAGCGAAAGCTCCTACGAGCAGTACTTC. Translation: CASTQFPSESSYEQYF.

The CDR3 DNA follows: TGTGCCAGCAGTTACGGGGACAGCTACGAGCAGTACTTC. This encodes CASSYGDSYEQYF. The rearrangement uses TRBV6-5 and TRBJ2-7, with TRBD1 identical over 7 bases. V was pared by 2 bases and J by 3 bases, with 1 base of the junction left unmatched. Germline values: CDR1 MNHEY, CDR2 SVGAGI. This CDR3 is built from 13 residues.

This chain connects TRBV28 to TRBJ2-1; 9 bases agree with TRBD2. After removal of 5 bases from V and 6 bases from J, the junction contained 8 bases not matched to a gene. Germline-derived CDR1 and CDR2 are MDHEN and SYDVKM. The CDR3 runs 15 residues. CDR3 sequence (DNA): TGTGCCAGCAGTCCCGGACTAGCGATCTTCAATGAGCAGTTCTTC. Translation: CASSPGLAIFNEQFF.

The chain combines TRBV11-2 with TRBJ2-7; D unclear. Germline-derived CDR1 and CDR2 are SGHAT and FQNNGV. The V gene lost 4 bases and the J gene lost 0 bases, with 4 bases spanning the gap. The CDR3 runs 12 residues. The DNA of the CDR3 is TGTGCCAGCAGCTCAAACTCCTACGAGCAGTACTTC. Translating it yields CASSSNSYEQYF.

V is TRBV11-2 and J is TRBJ1-5; D is unclear. Trimming took 0 bases from V and 4 from J, leaving 1 base between them. CDR1 is SGHAT, CDR2 FQNNGV, per germline. The CDR3 extends over 12 amino acids. DNA of the CDR3: TGTGCCAGCAGCTTAGATAATCAGCCCCAGCATTTT. This sequence encodes CASSLDNQPQHF.

The genes are TRBV20-1 and TRBJ1-1; D possibly corresponds to TRBD1 (5 bases). Between the trimmed V and J ends, which lost 1 base and 5 bases, there was a span of 5 bases. Germline CDR1 DFQATT, CDR2 SNEGSKA (reference sequence). This CDR3 contains 11 residues. CDR3 sequence reads: CSARGQTEAFF. The CDR3 DNA reads as TGCAGTGCTAGAGGACAGACTGAAGCTTTCTTT.

The sample holds one count of this clone. This same CDR3 is encoded by further DNA sequences in the sample. This chain uses TRBV14 with TRBJ1-1; tentatively, D is TRBD1 (5 bases). V shed 4 bases and J shed 2 bases, with 11 bases lying between them. CDR3 length: 14 amino acids. From germline, CDR1 is SGHDN and CDR2 FVKESK. The CDR3 DNA sequence: TGTGCCAGCAGCCCTCGGGGCGCAAACACTGAAGCTTTCTTT. This translates into CASSPRGANTEAFF.

The chain uses TRBV6-5 and TRBJ1-2; weak D call: TRBD1 (5 bases). The CDR3 contains 13 residues. Looked up from germline, CDR1 is MNHEY and CDR2 is SVGAGI. With 2 bases removed from V and 8 bases from J, the gap between germline ends came to 12 bases. CDR3 in amino acids: CASSYGTGEGYTF. The DNA for the CDR3 is TGTGCCAGCAGTTACGGGACGGGTGAGGGCTACACCTTC.

The rearrangement uses TRBV7-9 and TRBJ2-1; 7 bases align to TRBD2. The CDR3 totals 15 residues. V shed 6 bases, J shed 7 bases, and the junction held 12 bases outside the gene matches. The germline CDR1 and CDR2 sequences are SEHNR and FQNEAQ (reference sequence). This CDR3 is CASSSAGLGGNEQFF. The CDR3, as DNA: TGTGCCAGCAGTTCCGCCGGACTAGGCGGGAATGAGCAGTTCTTC. Using reference TRBV7-9 and TRBJ2-1 for the parts outside the CDR3, the full variable domain is DTGVSQNPRHKITKRGQNVTFRCDPISEHNRLYWYRQTLGQGPEFLTYFQNEAQLEKSRLLSDRFSAERPKGSFSTLEIQRTEQGDSAMYLCASSSAGLGGNEQFFGPGTRLTVL.

This sequence joins TRBV23-1 and TRBJ2-4, with D unresolved. TRBV23-1 is labeled an ORF, and its function is uncertain. V lost 6 bases and J lost 10, with 19 bases in between. The CDR3 totals 14 residues. The CDR3 DNA is TGCGCCAGCAGGTTTAAAAGGGCAGTCCAAATTCAGTACTTC. Translated: CASRFKRAVQIQYF.

This chain uses TRBV4-2 with TRBJ2-1; D is unclear. Germline-derived CDR1 and CDR2 are LGHNA and YNFKEQ. The CDR3 spans 15 residues. The ends were cut back, 2 bases at V and 5 bases at J, with 13 bases in the middle. This chain's CDR3 is CASSQRLARDNEQFF. The CDR3, as DNA: TGTGCCAGCAGCCAAAGGTTGGCCCGAGACAATGAGCAGTTCTTC.

V and J are TRBV28 and TRBJ1-5, with D maybe TRBD1 (5 bases). The CDR3 is 20 residues long. From germline, CDR1 is MDHEN and CDR2 SYDVKM. V lost 3 bases and J 0 bases, leaving 24 bases between the germline ends. CDR3 bases: TGTGCCAGCAGTTTTGTGGAGTTAATTACAGGTGACGATAGCAATCAGCCCCAGCATTTT. Protein product: CASSFVELITGDDSNQPQHF.

This clone was seen more than once but under ten times. V usage is TRBV6-1 and J usage is TRBJ1-6; the D is unclear. V lost 1 base, J lost 8 bases, and 12 bases lay in between. The CDR3 is 15 residues long. The V gene's germline CDR1 is MNHNS and CDR2 SASEGT. CDR3: CASSEGPDPYSPLHF. The CDR3 DNA is TGTGCCAGCAGTGAAGGCCCAGACCCATATTCACCCCTCCACTTT.

The rearrangement uses TRBV4-1 and TRBJ1-1; D gene ambiguous. The germline CDR1 and CDR2 sequences are MGHRA and YSYEKL. The CDR3 length is 13 residues. The V end was cut by 4 bases, the J end by 1 base, with 7 bases between. The CDR3 DNA follows: TGCGCCAGCAGCCCAAGATGGAACACTGAAGCTTTCTTT. The encoded protein is CASSPRWNTEAFF.

The gene calls are TRBV6-5 and TRBJ2-5; D gene ambiguous. V lost 4 bases and J lost 1, with 10 bases in between. In germline, CDR1 is MNHEY, CDR2 SVGAGI. This CDR3 contains 14 residues. The CDR3 DNA sequence: TGTGCCAGCAGTTTATTTAGAACCCAAGAGACCCAGTACTTC. Protein sequence: CASSLFRTQETQYF.

V gene TRBV9 combines with J gene TRBJ1-4; TRBD1 matches 10 bases. The trim removed 3 bases at V and 4 bases at J, leaving 3 bases unmatched. The germline gives CDR1 SGDLS, CDR2 YYNGEE. The CDR3 is 15 residues long. The CDR3 is CASSDRDRGNEKLFF. CDR3 in DNA: TGTGCCAGCAGCGACCGGGACAGGGGTAATGAAAAACTGTTTTTT.

J is TRBJ2-7 and V is TRBV28; 8 bases align to TRBD1. The CDR3 covers 14 residues. Per the germline V gene, CDR1 is MDHEN and CDR2 is SYDVKM. V lost 6 bases, J lost 0 bases, and 4 bases stayed unmatched. The CDR3 loop is CASSGQGISYEQYF. In DNA form, the CDR3 reads TGTGCCAGCAGCGGACAGGGAATCTCCTACGAGCAGTACTTC.

V usage is TRBV27 and J usage is TRBJ2-5, with 16 bases that match TRBD2. Germline lookup yields CDR1 MNHEY and CDR2 SMNVEV (reference sequence). With V trimmed by 5 bases and J by 5 bases, 5 bases remained unmatched. This CDR3 region has 16 residues. CDR3 protein: CASSPGTSGRDETQYF. CDR3 DNA sequence: TGTGCCAGCAGTCCCGGGACTAGCGGGAGGGACGAGACCCAGTACTTC.

This sequence joins TRBV6-2 or TRBV6-3 and TRBJ2-7, with D possibly being TRBD1 or TRBD2 (6 bases each). Germline loops: CDR1 MNHEY, CDR2 SVGEGT. The V end lost 6 bases, the J end lost 3 bases, and 12 bases lay between the germline ends. The CDR3 totals 13 residues. The CDR3, as DNA: TGTGCCAGCAGCGGGGGCGCGCACTACGAGCAGTACTTC. This gives the protein CASSGGAHYEQYF.

V and J are TRBV3-1 (or the pseudogene TRBV3-2) and TRBJ2-5; the match to TRBD2 covers 8 bases. Per the germline V gene, CDR1 is LGHDT and CDR2 is YNNKEL (reference sequence). CDR3 length: 18 residues. V lost 2 bases and J lost 5; bases outside the gene matches: 16. Here the CDR3 reads CASSQQIIAGWGVETQYF. The CDR3 bases are TGTGCCAGCAGCCAACAAATAATAGCGGGATGGGGAGTGGAGACCCAGTACTTC.